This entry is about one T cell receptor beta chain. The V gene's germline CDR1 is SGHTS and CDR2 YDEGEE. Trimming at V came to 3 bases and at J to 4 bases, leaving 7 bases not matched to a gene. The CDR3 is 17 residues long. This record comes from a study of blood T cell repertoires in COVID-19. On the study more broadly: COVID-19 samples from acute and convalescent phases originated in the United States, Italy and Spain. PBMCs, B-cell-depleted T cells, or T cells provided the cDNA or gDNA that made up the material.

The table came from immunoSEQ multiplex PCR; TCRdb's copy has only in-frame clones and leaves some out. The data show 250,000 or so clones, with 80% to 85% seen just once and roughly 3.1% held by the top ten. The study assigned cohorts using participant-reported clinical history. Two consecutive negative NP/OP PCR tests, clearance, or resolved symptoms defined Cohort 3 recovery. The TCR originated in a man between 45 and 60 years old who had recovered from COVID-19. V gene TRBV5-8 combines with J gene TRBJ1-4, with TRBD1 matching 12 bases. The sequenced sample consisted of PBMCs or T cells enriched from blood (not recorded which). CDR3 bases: TGTGCCAGCAGCTGGGGGGACAGGGGGCCTTATAATGAAAAACTGTTTTTT. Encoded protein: CASSWGDRGPYNEKLFF.